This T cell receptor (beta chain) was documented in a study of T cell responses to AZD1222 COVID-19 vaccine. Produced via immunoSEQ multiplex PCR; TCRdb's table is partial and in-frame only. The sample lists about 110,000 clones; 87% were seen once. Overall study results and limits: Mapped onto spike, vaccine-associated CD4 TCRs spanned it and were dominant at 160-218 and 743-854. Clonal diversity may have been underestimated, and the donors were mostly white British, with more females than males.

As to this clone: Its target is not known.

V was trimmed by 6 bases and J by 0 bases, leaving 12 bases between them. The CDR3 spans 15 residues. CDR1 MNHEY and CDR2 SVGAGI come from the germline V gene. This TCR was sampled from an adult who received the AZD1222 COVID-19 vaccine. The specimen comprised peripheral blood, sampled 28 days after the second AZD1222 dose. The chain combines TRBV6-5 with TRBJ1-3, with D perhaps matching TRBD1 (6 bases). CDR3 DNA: TGTGCCAGCAGGTTACAGGGCAGCTCTGGAAACACCATATATTTT. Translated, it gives CASRLQGSSGNTIYF.